These 7 T cell receptor beta chains originate from one sample sequenced in a study of graft-versus-host responses after intestinal transplantation. Researchers processed graft tissue to release intraepithelial and lamina propria lymphocytes. The protocol was immunoSEQ multiplex PCR, while the TCRdb copy is restricted to in-frame clones and leaves out a portion. This sample carries nearly 15,000 clones, approximately 59% of them seen once, and the ten largest clones take 9.5% to 15%. This sample comprised ileum tissue, obtained 524 days after transplant. All receptors come from a human patient who received an intestinal transplant, so some T cells may come from the graft donor.

Only a few counts were recorded for this clone. V usage is TRBV10-3 and J usage is TRBJ1-2; D gene uncertain. Trimming cost V 0 bases and J 6 bases, with 8 bases left between them. Germline-derived CDR1 and CDR2 are ENHRY and SYGVKD. The CDR3 runs to 13 residues. CDR3 amino acids: CAISESVQNGYTF. The CDR3 DNA is TGTGCCATCAGTGAGTCAGTTCAGAATGGCTACACCTTC.

The chain employs TRBV30 and TRBJ1-1; D remains unclear. There are 12 residues in the CDR3. CDR1 and CDR2 from the germline V gene are GTSNPN and SVGIG (reference sequence). V lost 1 base to trimming and J lost 8 bases, with 11 bases between them. The CDR3 region has the DNA TGTGCCTGGAGTGATAAAAGTGAGGAAGCTTTCTTT. Translating it yields CAWSDKSEEAFF.

This clone was found once. The chain uses TRBV6-5 and TRBJ1-5, with D uncertain. Trimming cost V 6 bases and J 6 bases, with 15 bases left between them. The CDR3 loop spans 14 amino acids. Germline-derived CDR1 and CDR2 are MNHEY and SVGAGI. Here the CDR3 DNA reads TGTGCCAGCAGACGCGCCCGGGAGGCTCAGCCCCAGCATTTT. Translating gives CASRRAREAQPQHF.

This clone was observed a handful of times. The V gene is TRBV19, the J gene TRBJ2-3; 11 bases match TRBD2. Germline CDR1 reads LNHDA; CDR2 reads SQIVND (reference sequence). The CDR3 is made up of 17 amino acids. Unmatched junction bases numbered 5, after V lost 3 bases and J lost 0 bases. CDR3: CASSMSSGGTSTDTQYF. The CDR3 coding sequence is TGTGCCAGTAGTATGTCTAGCGGGGGGACTAGCACAGATACGCAGTATTTT.

The chain couples TRBV14 to TRBJ1-1; 9 bases align to TRBD1. The V segment lost 3 bases and the J segment 0 bases; nucleotides outside the gene matches: 8. The CDR3 is 17 residues long. Germline CDR1 SGHDN, CDR2 FVKESK. The CDR3 nucleotides read TGTGCCAGCAGCCAGGACAGGGGCCCTGCTCTGAACACTGAAGCTTTCTTT. This gives the protein CASSQDRGPALNTEAFF.

This clone was seen more than once but under ten times. The chain couples TRBV21-1 to TRBJ2-7; the table names TRBD2, a call not compared with the DNA. TRBV21-1 is classified as a pseudogene. This CDR3 has 12 amino acids. The CDR3 DNA reads TGTGCCCCTTTCCTGTCTACCTACGAGCAGTACTTC. It specifies CAPFLSTYEQYF.

This clone was recorded a few times. Within the sample, other DNA sequences also encode this same CDR3. The rearrangement uses TRBV19 and TRBJ2-3; D is unclear. Germline CDR1 LNHDA, CDR2 SQIVND (reference sequence). V was clipped by 3 bases and J by 0 bases, with 10 bases between them. The CDR3 sequence is 15 residues long. Written as DNA, the CDR3 is TGTGCCAGTAGTATTTTATTTCCTAGCACAGATACGCAGTATTTT. Residues: CASSILFPSTDTQYF. Together with reference TRBV19 and TRBJ2-3, the CDR3 gives the full variable domain: DGGITQSPKYLFRKEGQNVTLSCEQNLNHDAMYWYRQDPGQGLRLIYYSQIVNDFQKGDIAEGYSVSREKKESFPLTVTSAQKNPTAFYLCASSILFPSTDTQYFGPGTRLTVL.